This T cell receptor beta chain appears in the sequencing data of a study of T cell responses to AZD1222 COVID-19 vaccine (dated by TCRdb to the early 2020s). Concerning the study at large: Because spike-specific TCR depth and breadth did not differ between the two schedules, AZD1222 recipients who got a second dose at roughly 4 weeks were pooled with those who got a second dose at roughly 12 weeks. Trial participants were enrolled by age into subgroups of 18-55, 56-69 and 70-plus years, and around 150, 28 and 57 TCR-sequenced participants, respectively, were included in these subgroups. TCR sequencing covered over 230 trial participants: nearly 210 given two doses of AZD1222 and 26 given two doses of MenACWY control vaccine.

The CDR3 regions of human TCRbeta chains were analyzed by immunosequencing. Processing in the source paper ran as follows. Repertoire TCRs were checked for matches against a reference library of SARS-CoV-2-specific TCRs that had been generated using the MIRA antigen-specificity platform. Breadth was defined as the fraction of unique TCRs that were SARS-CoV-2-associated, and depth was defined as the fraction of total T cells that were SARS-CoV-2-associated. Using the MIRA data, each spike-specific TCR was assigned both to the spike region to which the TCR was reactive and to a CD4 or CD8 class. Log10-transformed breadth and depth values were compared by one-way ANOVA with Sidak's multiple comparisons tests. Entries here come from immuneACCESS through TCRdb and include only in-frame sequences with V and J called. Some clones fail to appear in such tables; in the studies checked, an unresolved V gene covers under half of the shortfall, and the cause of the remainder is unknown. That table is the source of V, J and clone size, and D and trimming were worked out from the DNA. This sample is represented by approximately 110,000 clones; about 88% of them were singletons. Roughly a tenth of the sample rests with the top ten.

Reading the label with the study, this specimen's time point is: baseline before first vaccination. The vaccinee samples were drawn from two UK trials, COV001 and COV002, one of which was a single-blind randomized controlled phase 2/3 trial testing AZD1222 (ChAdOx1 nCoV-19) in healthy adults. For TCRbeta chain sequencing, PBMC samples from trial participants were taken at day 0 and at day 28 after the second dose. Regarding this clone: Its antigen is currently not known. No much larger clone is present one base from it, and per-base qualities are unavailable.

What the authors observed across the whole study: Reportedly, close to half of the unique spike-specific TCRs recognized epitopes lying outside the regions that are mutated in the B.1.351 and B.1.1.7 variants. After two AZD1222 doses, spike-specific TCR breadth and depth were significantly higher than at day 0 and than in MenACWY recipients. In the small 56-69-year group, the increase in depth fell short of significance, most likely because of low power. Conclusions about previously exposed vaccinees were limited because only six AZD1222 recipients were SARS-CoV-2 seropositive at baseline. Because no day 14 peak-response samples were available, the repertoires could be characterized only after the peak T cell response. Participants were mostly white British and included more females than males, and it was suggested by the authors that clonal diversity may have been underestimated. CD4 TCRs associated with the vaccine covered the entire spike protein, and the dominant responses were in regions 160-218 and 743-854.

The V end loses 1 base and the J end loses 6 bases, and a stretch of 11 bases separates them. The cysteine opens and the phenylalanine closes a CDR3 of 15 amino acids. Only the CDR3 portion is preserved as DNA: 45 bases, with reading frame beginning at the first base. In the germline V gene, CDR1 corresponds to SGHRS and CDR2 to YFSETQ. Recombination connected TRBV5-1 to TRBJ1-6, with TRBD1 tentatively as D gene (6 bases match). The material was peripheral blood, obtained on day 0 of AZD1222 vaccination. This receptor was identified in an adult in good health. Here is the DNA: TGCGCCAGCAGCTTGACAGGGCCCTCTAATTCACCCCTCCACTTT. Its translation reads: CASSLTGPSNSPLHF. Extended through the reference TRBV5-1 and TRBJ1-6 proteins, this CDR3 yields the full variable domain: KAGVTQTPRYLIKTRGQQVTLSCSPISGHRSVSWYQQTPGQGLQFLFEYFSETQRNKGNFPGRFSGRQFSNSRSEMNVSTLELGDSALYLCASSLTGPSNSPLHFGNGTRLTVT.